A single count supports the clone carrying this TCR beta chain. How the authors handled the data: Amplifying reference gene primers gave estimates of nucleated cell counts. Using immunoSEQ multiplex PCR, the repertoire was profiled, and TCRdb retains in-frame clones only, with some absent. V and J calls and clone size come straight from that table; D and trimming were deduced from the DNA. The sample lists 150,000 to 200,000 clones; 80% to 90% were seen once. This record belongs to a study of blood T cell repertoires in COVID-19. Study in general: The United States, Italy and Spain supplied acute and convalescent COVID-19 samples.

Sequenced: peripheral blood. This TCR derives from a man younger than 30 who had recovered from COVID-19.

The CDR3 loop is CATKESPVYGYTF. CDR3 coding DNA: TGTGCCACTAAAGAAAGCCCGGTCTATGGCTACACCTTC. This chain uses TRBV10-3 with TRBJ1-2; D unresolved. With 10 bases removed from V and 4 bases from J, the gap between germline ends came to 16 bases. The CDR3 has 13 amino acids. Germline V gene data show CDR1 as ENHRY and CDR2 as SYGVKD.